Here is one T cell receptor beta chain with its context. This entry belongs to a study of blood T cell repertoires in COVID-19. Study as a whole: Samples came from the United States, Italy and Spain, spanning acute and convalescent COVID-19. Sample material is recorded as cDNA or gDNA derived from T cells, B-cell-depleted T cells, or PBMCs.

Original analysis: By means of reference gene primer amplification, nucleated cell counts were estimated. Clones were sequenced by immunoSEQ multiplex PCR, and TCRdb holds only the in-frame ones, with some missing. The V and J calls and the clone size are those of that table, but D and trimming were determined from the DNA. The data show over 200,000 clones, about nine tenths seen once. Trimming cost V 6 bases and J 4 bases, with 13 bases left between them. The CDR3 sequence is 14 residues long. CDR1 and CDR2 from the germline V gene are MNHEY and SVGEGT. The V call is TRBV6-2 or TRBV6-3, the J call TRBJ2-1, with D possibly TRBD1 on 5 matching bases. This receptor was identified in a woman aged 60 to 75 with acute or convalescent COVID-19. The sample taken for sequencing was peripheral blood. The CDR3 nucleotides read TGTGCCAGCAGCCCCAGGGCGTTTTACAATGAGCAGTTCTTC. Amino acids: CASSPRAFYNEQFF.